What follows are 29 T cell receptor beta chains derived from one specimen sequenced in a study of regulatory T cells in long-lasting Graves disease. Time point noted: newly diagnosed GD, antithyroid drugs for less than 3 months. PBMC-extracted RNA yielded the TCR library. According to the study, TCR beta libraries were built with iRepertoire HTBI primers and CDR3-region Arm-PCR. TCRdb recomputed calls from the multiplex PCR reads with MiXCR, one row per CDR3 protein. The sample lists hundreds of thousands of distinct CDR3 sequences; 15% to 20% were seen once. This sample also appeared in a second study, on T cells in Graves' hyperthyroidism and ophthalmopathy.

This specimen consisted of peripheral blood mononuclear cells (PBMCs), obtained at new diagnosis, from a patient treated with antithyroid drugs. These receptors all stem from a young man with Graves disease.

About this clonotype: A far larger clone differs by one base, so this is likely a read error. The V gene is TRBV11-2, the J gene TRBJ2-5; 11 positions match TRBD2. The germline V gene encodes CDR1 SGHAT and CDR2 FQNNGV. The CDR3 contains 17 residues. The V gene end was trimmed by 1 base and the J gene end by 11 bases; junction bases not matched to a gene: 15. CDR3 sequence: CASSLGSSGRAGSEQYF. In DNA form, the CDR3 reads TGTGCCAGCAGCTTAGGAAGTAGCGGGAGGGCCGGTAGTGAGCAGTACTTC.

The CDR3 region has the DNA TGCAGCGTTGACCCCGGGACTAGGCATCGCAATGAGCAGTTCTTC. Encoded protein: CSVDPGTRHRNEQFF. The V gene is TRBV29-1, the J gene TRBJ2-1; 8 bases align to TRBD2. CDR3 length equals 15 residues. From germline, CDR1 is SQVTM and CDR2 ANQGSEA. The ends lost 3 bases at V and 6 bases at J; junction bases unmatched: 10.

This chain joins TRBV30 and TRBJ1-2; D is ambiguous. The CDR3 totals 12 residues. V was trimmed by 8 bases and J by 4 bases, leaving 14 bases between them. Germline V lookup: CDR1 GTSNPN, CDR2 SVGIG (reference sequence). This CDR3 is CALTTFVYGYTF. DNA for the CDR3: TGTGCCCTAACGACATTTGTCTATGGCTACACCTTC. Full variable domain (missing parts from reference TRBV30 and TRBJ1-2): SQTIHQWPATLVQPVGSPLSLECTVEGTSNPNLYWYRQAAGRGLQLLFYSVGIGQISSEVPQNLSASRPQDRQFILSSKKLLLSDSGFYLCALTTFVYGYTFGSGTRLTVV.

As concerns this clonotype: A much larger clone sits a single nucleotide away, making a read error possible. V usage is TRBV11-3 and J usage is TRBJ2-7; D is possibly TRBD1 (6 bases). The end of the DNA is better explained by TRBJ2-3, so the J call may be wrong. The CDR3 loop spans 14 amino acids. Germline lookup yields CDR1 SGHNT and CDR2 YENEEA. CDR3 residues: CANSLGAGVDTQYF. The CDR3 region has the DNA TGTGCCAACAGCTTAGGGGCAGGGGTGGATACGCAGTATTTT.

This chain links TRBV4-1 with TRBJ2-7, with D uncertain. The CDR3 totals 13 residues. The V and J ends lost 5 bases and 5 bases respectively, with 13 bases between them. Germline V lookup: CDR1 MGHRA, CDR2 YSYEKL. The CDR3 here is CASSGGRDHEQYF. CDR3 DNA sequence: TGCGCCAGCAGCGGCGGACGAGACCACGAGCAGTACTTC.

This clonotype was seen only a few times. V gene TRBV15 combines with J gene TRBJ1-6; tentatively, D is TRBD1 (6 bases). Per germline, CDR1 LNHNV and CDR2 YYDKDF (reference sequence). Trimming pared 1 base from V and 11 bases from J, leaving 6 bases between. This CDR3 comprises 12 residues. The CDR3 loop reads CATSRGQAPLHF. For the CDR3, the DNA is TGTGCCACCAGCAGAGGACAGGCACCCCTCCACTTT.

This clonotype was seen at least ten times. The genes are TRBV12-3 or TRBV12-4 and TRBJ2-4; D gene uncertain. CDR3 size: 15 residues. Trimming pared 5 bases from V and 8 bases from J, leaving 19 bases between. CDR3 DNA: TGTGCCAGCAGTAACCTGGACCCCAAAAGGGACATTCAGTACTTC. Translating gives CASSNLDPKRDIQYF.

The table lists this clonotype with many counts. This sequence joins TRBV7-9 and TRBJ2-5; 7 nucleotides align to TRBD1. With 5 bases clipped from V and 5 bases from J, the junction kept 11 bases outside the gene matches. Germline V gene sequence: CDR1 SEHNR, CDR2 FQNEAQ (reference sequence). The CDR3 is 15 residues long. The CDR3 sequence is CASSTGDRVMETQYF. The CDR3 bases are TGTGCCAGCAGCACAGGAGACAGGGTTATGGAGACCCAGTACTTC.

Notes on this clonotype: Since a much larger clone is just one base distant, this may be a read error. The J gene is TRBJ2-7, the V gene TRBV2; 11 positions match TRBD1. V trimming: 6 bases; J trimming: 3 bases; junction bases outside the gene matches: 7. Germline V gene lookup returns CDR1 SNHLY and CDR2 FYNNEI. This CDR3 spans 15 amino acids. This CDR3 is CASREGQGGFYEQYF. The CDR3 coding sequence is TGTGCCAGCAGGGAGGGACAGGGGGGTTTCTACGAGCAGTACTTC.

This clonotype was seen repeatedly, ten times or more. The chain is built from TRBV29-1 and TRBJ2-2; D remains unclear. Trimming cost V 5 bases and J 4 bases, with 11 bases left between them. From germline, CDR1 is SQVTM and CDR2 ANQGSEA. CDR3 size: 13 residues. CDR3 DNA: TGCAGCGTTAACCGGCCGCGCACCGGGGAGCTGTTTTTT. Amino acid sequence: CSVNRPRTGELFF.

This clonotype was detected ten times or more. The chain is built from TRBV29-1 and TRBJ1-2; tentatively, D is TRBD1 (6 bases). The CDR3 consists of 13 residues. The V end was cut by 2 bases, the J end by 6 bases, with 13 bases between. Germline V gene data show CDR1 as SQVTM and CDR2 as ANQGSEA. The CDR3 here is CSVERSRGDGYTF. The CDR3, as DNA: TGCAGCGTTGAACGGAGCAGGGGTGATGGCTACACCTTC.

Written as DNA, the CDR3 is TGTGCCATCAGTCACAAAAATTGGGAACTAGCGGGAGTCACAGATACGCAGTATTTT. This gives the protein CAISHKNWELAGVTDTQYF. This chain uses TRBV10-3 with TRBJ2-3, with 11 nucleotides matching TRBD2. Germline trimming cut 5 bases from V and 2 bases from J; bases unmatched to any gene: 15. The germline gives CDR1 ENHRY, CDR2 SYGVKD. The CDR3 covers 19 residues.

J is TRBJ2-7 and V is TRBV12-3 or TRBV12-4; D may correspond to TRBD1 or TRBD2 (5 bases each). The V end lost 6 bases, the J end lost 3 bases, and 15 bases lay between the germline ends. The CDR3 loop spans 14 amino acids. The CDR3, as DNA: TGTGCCAGCAGCAGCCGGGACCTGGTCTACGAGCAGTACTTC. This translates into CASSSRDLVYEQYF.

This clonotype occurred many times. The CDR3 here is CASSQASTSVRIYEQFF. In nucleotides, the CDR3 is TGTGCCAGCAGCCAAGCTTCAACTAGCGTACGTATCTATGAGCAGTTCTTC. The chain couples TRBV3-1 to TRBJ2-1; 7 bases line up with TRBD2. Germline V CDR1 and CDR2: LGHDT, YNNKEL (reference sequence). The CDR3 length is 17 residues. V dropped 1 base and J dropped 8; count of bases not matched to a gene: 14.

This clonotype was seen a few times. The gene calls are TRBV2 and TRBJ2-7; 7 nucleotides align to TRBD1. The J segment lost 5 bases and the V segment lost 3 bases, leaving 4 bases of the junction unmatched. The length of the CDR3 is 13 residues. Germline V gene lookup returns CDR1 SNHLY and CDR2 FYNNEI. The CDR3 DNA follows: TGTGCCAGCAGTGATTTGGGGACAGACGAGCAGTACTTC. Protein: CASSDLGTDEQYF.

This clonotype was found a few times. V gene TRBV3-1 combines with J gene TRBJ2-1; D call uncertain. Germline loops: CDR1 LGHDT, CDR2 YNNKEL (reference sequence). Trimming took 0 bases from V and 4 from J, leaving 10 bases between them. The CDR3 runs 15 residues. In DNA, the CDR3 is TGTGCCAGCAGCCAAGATGAAGGCGCTTACAATGAGCAGTTCTTC. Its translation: CASSQDEGAYNEQFF.

CDR3 sequence (DNA): TGTGCCAGCAGTTTAAGGAGGGAGCAGTACTTC. Its protein product is CASSLRREQYF. The V call is TRBV28, the J call TRBJ2-7, with D tentatively TRBD2 (5 bases). CDR1 is MDHEN, CDR2 SYDVKM, per germline. The germline V and J ends were trimmed by 2 bases and 7 bases, with 6 bases remaining between them. This CDR3 region has 11 residues.

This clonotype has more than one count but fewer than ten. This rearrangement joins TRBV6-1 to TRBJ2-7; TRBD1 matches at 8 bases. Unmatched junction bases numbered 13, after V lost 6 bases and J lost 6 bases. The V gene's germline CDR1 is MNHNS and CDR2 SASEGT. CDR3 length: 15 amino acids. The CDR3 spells CASSRLVTGASEQYF. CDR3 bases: TGTGCCAGCAGCCGCCTTGTGACAGGGGCGTCCGAGCAGTACTTC.

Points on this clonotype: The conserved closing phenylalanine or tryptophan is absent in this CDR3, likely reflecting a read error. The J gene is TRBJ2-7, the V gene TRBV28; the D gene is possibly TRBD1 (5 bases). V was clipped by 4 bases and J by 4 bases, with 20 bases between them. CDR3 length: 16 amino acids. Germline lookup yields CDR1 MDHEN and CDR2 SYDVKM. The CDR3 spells CASSSRQTKILYEQYS. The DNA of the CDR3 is TGTGCCAGCAGTTCTCGACAGACAAAGATTCTATACGAGCAGTACTCC.

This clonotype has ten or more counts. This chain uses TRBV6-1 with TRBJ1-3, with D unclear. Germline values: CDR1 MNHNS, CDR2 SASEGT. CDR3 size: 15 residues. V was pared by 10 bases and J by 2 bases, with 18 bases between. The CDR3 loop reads CATLRSSLAGNTIYF. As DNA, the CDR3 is TGTGCCACCCTAAGGTCCTCCCTGGCTGGAAACACCATATATTTT.

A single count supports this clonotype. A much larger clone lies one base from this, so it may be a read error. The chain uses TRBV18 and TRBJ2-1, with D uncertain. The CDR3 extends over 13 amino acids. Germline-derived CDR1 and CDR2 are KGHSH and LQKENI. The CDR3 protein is CAISPPIVAEQFF. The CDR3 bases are TGTGCCATCTCACCACCGATCGTTGCTGAGCAGTTCTTC.

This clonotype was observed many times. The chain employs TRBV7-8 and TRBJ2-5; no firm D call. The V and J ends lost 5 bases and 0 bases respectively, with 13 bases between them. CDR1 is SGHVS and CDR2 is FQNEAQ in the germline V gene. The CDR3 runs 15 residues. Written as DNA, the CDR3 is TGTGCCAGCAGCCTGGGTGGGATCTACCAAGAGACCCAGTACTTC. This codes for CASSLGGIYQETQYF.

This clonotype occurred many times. Written as DNA, the CDR3 is TGTGCCAGCAGTTTTGCGCTGCAAGAGACCCAGTACTTC. Translation gives CASSFALQETQYF. The genes are TRBV12-3 or TRBV12-4 and TRBJ2-5; D ambiguous. Trimming removed 3 bases from V and 2 bases from J, with 7 bases in between. This CDR3 contains 13 residues.

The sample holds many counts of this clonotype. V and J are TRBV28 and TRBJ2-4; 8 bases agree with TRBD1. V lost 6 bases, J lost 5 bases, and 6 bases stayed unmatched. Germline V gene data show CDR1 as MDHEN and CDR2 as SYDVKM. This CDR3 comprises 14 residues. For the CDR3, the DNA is TGTGCCAGCAGCCACAGGGGGTATGAAAACATTCAGTACTTC. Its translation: CASSHRGYENIQYF.

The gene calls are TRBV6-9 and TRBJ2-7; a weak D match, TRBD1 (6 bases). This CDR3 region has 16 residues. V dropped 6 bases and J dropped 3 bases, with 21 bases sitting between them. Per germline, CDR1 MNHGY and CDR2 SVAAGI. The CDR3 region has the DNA TGTGCCAGCAGCCATGAGGACAGTTCCGTAAACTACGAGCAGTACTTC. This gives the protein CASSHEDSSVNYEQYF.

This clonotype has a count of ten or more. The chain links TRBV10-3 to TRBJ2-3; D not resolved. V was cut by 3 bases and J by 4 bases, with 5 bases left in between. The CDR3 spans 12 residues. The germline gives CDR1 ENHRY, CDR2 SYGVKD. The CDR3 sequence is CAISEDPDTQYF. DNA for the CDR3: TGTGCCATCAGTGAAGACCCAGATACGCAGTATTTT.

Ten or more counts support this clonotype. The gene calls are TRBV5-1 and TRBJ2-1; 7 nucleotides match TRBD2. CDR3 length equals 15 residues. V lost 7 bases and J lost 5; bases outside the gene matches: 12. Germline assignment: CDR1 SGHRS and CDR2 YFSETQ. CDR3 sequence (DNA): TGCGCCAGCCGACCAACGGGAGGCCGAAACAATGAGCAGTTCTTC. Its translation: CASRPTGGRNNEQFF. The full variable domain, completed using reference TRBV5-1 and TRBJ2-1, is KAGVTQTPRYLIKTRGQQVTLSCSPISGHRSVSWYQQTPGQGLQFLFEYFSETQRNKGNFPGRFSGRQFSNSRSEMNVSTLELGDSALYLCASRPTGGRNNEQFFGPGTRLTVL.

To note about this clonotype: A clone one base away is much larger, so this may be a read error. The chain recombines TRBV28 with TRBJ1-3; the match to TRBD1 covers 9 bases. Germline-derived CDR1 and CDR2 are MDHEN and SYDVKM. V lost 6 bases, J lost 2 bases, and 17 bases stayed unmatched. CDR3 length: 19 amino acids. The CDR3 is CASSPIVSGQGLPGNTIYF. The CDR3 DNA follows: TGTGCCAGCAGCCCGATTGTTTCGGGACAGGGCCTCCCTGGAAACACCATATATTTT. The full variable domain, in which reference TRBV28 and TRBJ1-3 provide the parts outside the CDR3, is DVKVTQSSRYLVKRTGEKVFLECVQDMDHENMFWYRQDPGLGLRLIYFSYDVKMKEKGDIPEGYSVSREKKERFSLILESASTNQTSMYLCASSPIVSGQGLPGNTIYFGEGSWLTVV.

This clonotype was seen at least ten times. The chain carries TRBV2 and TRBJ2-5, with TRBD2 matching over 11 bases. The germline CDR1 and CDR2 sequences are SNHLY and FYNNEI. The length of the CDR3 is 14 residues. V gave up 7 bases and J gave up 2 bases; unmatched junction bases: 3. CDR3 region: CASNRLAGQETQYF. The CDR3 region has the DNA TGTGCCAGCAACCGACTAGCGGGACAAGAGACCCAGTACTTC.